This is a list of T cell receptor beta chains from one sample in a study of Ad26.COV2.S vaccination and SARS-CoV-2 variants. This table comes from immunoSEQ multiplex PCR, and its TCRdb copy is limited to in-frame clones, with some not included. The data contain some 340,000 clones, 85% to 90% of them singletons. This sample comprised peripheral blood, obtained in a trial of Ad26.COV2.S vaccine versus placebo. These receptors were taken from a person between 18 and 65 years old who received the Ad26.COV2.S COVID-19 vaccine or a placebo. The CDR3 runs from the conserved cysteine through the conserved F or W. A D gene is named only where the DNA matches it firmly. Clone size is given for some rows only: seen once, a few or many times, or a class if the clone is expanded.

NA,TRBV23-1,TRBJ2-3,NA,TGCGCCAGCAGTCGTGGCCCCACACGATCGAGGTTCACAGATACGCAGTATTTT,CASSRGPTRSRFTDTQYF
NA,TRBV5-6,TRBJ2-7,NA,TGTGCCAGCAGCTTGCCGGGTAGCGAGCAGTACTTC,CASSLPGSEQYF
NA,TRBV15,TRBJ2-7,NA,TGTGCCACCAGCAGAGAGAGGGACGGGGGGCCCTACGAGCAGTACTTC,CATSRERDGGPYEQYF
NA,TRBV15,TRBJ1-4,NA,TGTGCCACCAGCAGGTCCCGGGGGATTGAAAAACTGTTTTTT,CATSRSRGIEKLFF
NA,TRBV27,TRBJ2-5,NA,TGTGCCAGCAGGGGGACTGGACGAGAGACCCAGTACTTC,CASRGTGRETQYF
NA,TRBV5-4,TRBJ2-3,NA,TGTGCCTCCAGCTCGCCTGCATTGGGTGATACGCAGTATTTT,CASSSPALGDTQYF
NA,TRBV10-2,TRBJ2-5,NA,TGCGCCAGTTCTGACGGTGGGATCTCGCGTCAAGAGACCCAGTACTTC,CASSDGGISRQETQYF
TRBD1,TRBV7-2,TRBJ1-5,few,TGTGCCAGCAGCTTTTCAGGACAGGGCGGTGGTGGACAGCCCCAGCATTTT,CASSFSGQGGGGQPQHF
NA,TRBV19,TRBJ1-4,once,TGTGCCAGTAGTTTGGTCGTATTTGAAAAACTGTTTTTT,CASSLVVFEKLFF
NA,TRBV5-1,TRBJ2-5,NA,TGCGCCAGCAGCTTCCGGGACACTCAAGAGACCCAGTACTTC,CASSFRDTQETQYF
NA,TRBV10-3,TRBJ1-2,NA,TGTGCCATCAGCACAGGAAACTATGGCTACACCTTC,CAISTGNYGYTF
NA,TRBV7-3,TRBJ1-1,NA,TGTGCCAGCAGCTTTGATGGGGCCGGGAACACTGAAGCTTTCTTT,CASSFDGAGNTEAFF
TRBD2,TRBV30,TRBJ2-5,NA,TGTGCCTGGAGTCGCGGGGGGAAAGAAGAGACCCAGTACTTC,CAWSRGGKEETQYF
TRBD2,TRBV7-9,TRBJ2-1,NA,TGTGCCAGCAGCTCCGGACTAGCGGTGAACAATGAGCAGTTCTTC,CASSSGLAVNNEQFF
NA,TRBV30,TRBJ1-2,NA,TGTGCCTGGAGTGTCGGGGGGCTAAACTATGGCTACACCTTC,CAWSVGGLNYGYTF
NA,TRBV5-1,TRBJ2-4,NA,TGCGCCAGCAGCTTACTAGGGGACGTCAAAAACATTCAGTACTTC,CASSLLGDVKNIQYF
TRBD1,TRBV7-2,TRBJ2-2,NA,TGTGCCACAACCCGGGACAGGTACACCGGGGAGCTGTTTTTT,CATTRDRYTGELFF
NA,TRBV6-1,TRBJ2-3,NA,TGTGCCAGCAGTGAAGGGAAGGGTTTCGATACGCAGTATTTT,CASSEGKGFDTQYF
NA,TRBV20-1,TRBJ2-7,NA,TGCAGTGCTACCTCTGGCCACGAGCAGTACTTC,CSATSGHEQYF
NA,TRBV4-3,TRBJ2-1,few,TGCGCCAGCAGCCAAGAGTCAAGCGAACCCTACAATGAGCAGTTCTTC,CASSQESSEPYNEQFF
TRBD2,TRBV7-2,TRBJ2-5,NA,TGTGCCAGCAGCTTAGCGGGGAGGGCCCAAGAGACCCAGTACTTC,CASSLAGRAQETQYF
NA,TRBV18,TRBJ2-1,once,TGTGCCAGCTCACCCACGGACACCTACAATGAGCAGTTCTTC,CASSPTDTYNEQFF
NA,TRBV7-2,TRBJ2-5,NA,TGTGCCAGCAGCTTCAAAGGGGAGGGGGATTGGGGAGAGACCCAGTACTTC,CASSFKGEGDWGETQYF
NA,TRBV5-3,TRBJ1-2,NA,TGTGCCAGAAGCTTGGCAGGACAGTCCTACTATGGCTACACCTTC,CARSLAGQSYYGYTF
TRBD1,TRBV5-1,TRBJ2-7,NA,TGCGCCAGCAGCTTGGTTGGGGACAGCTTGTACGAGCAGTACTTC,CASSLVGDSLYEQYF
NA,TRBV7-2,TRBJ1-6,NA,TGTGCCAGCAGCTACGGGACCGTGAATAATTCACCCCTCCACTTT,CASSYGTVNNSPLHF
TRBD1,TRBV18,TRBJ1-2,NA,TGTGCCAGCTCACCTATTGGAAGACAGGGGTACACCTTC,CASSPIGRQGYTF
NA,TRBV10-3,TRBJ1-5,NA,TGTGCCATCAGTGGAGGGGATCAGCCCCAGCATTTT,CAISGGDQPQHF
TRBD2,TRBV18,TRBJ2-5,once,TGTGCCAGCTCACCACCCCCACTAGCGGGGCGTAAAGAGACCCAGTACTTC,CASSPPPLAGRKETQYF
NA,TRBV7-2,TRBJ1-2,few,TGTGCCAGCAGCTTAGTCGGGGGGAATGGCTACACCTTC,CASSLVGGNGYTF
NA,TRBV19,TRBJ1-2,NA,TGTGCCAGTAGTAATCTCTGGGACGGGCCCTATGGCTACACCTTC,CASSNLWDGPYGYTF
NA,TRBV5-1,TRBJ2-1,once,TGCGCCAGCAGCTTCCCGGGTAAGGGGGGGAACAATGAGCAGTTCTTC,CASSFPGKGGNNEQFF
TRBD1,TRBV7-2,TRBJ1-6,NA,TGTGCCAGCAGCCTTCGGACAGGGGAATCACCCCTCCACTTT,CASSLRTGESPLHF
TRBD1,TRBV4-2,TRBJ2-1,NA,TGTGCCAGCAGCCAAGATTCAGGGGGCGCGATGGATGAGCAGTTCTTC,CASSQDSGGAMDEQFF
NA,TRBV7-2,TRBJ1-1,NA,TGTGCCAGCAGCTTACCCCAAACAGGAATTGAAGCTTTCTTT,CASSLPQTGIEAFF
NA,TRBV4-3,TRBJ1-6,NA,TGCGCCAGCAGCCAAGATGGCGTCTCGAGGGCTTCACCCCTCCACTTT,CASSQDGVSRASPLHF
NA,TRBV3-1/TRBV3-2,TRBJ2-2,once,TGTGCCAGCAGCCTATCAGCGGTCAACACCGGGGAGCTGTTTTTT,CASSLSAVNTGELFF
NA,TRBV9,TRBJ2-5,NA,TGTGCCAGCAGCTTGGGGGAGTTGAAGACCCAGTACTTC,CASSLGELKTQYF
TRBD1,TRBV2,TRBJ2-2,NA,TGTGCCAGCCCTGACAGGGTCGCTCGGGACGGGGAGCTGTTTTTT,CASPDRVARDGELFF
TRBD2,TRBV9,TRBJ2-1,NA,TGTGCCAGCAGCGTAACAACTAGCGGGGGGTCCTACAATGAGCAGTTCTTC,CASSVTTSGGSYNEQFF
NA,TRBV5-1,TRBJ2-5,NA,TGCGCCAGCAGCTTGGGCACAGGGAAGTTGGAGACCCAGTACTTC,CASSLGTGKLETQYF
TRBD1,TRBV3-1/TRBV3-2,TRBJ1-2,NA,TGTGCCAGCAGGAACAGGGGTCGGGGCTACACCTTC,CASRNRGRGYTF
NA,TRBV27,TRBJ2-3,NA,TGTGCCAGCAGTCCTTCCCGGACGTTCACAGATACGCAGTATTTT,CASSPSRTFTDTQYF
NA,TRBV7-2,TRBJ2-5,NA,TGTGCCAGCAGCTTAAGGGGTCGTGAGACCCAGTACTTC,CASSLRGRETQYF
NA,TRBV6-5,TRBJ1-2,NA,TGTGCCAGCACCCGGGGGTCGGACTATGGCTACACCTTC,CASTRGSDYGYTF
NA,TRBV18,TRBJ2-7,NA,TGTGCCAGCTCACCCCCCTCTTACGAGCAGTACTTC,CASSPPSYEQYF
TRBD1,TRBV19,TRBJ2-1,NA,TGTGCCACTGACACCGGGACAGGGTTAGGTCAGTTCTTC,CATDTGTGLGQFF
NA,TRBV5-4,TRBJ2-7,once,TGTGCCAGCAGCTTGATTGGGGGCAGGAACTACGAGCAGTACTTC,CASSLIGGRNYEQYF
TRBD2,TRBV7-8,TRBJ2-2,NA,TGTGCCAGCAGTGCCGGCGGGGGGCTGAACACCGGGGAGCTGTTTTTT,CASSAGGGLNTGELFF
NA,TRBV5-1,TRBJ1-3,NA,TGCGCCAGCAGCCCAGAGTGGGGGGGCACCATATATTTT,CASSPEWGGTIYF
NA,TRBV25-1,TRBJ1-3,NA,TGTGCCAGCAGTGAAGCGGCCTCTGGAAACACCATATATTTT,CASSEAASGNTIYF
NA,TRBV2,TRBJ2-5,once,TGTGCCAGCAGTGTTGAAAATCTCAGCGGAGAGACCCAGTACTTC,CASSVENLSGETQYF
TRBD1,TRBV9,TRBJ2-7,NA,TGTGCCAGCAGCGTAGGTACCGGGACAGGGGCCTACGAGCAGTACTTC,CASSVGTGTGAYEQYF
NA,TRBV3-1/TRBV3-2,TRBJ2-7,NA,TGTGCCCCCTGTCGGCAATCCTACGAGCAGTACTTC,CAPCRQSYEQYF
TRBD2,TRBV7-2,TRBJ2-3,NA,TGTGCCAGCAGTACTAGCGCCGATACGCAGTATTTT,CASSTSADTQYF
NA,TRBV11-2,TRBJ2-7,NA,TGTGCCAGCAGCTTAGTGTCGCAGGGACGGTACGAGCAGTACTTC,CASSLVSQGRYEQYF
TRBD1,TRBV5-1,TRBJ2-7,NA,TGCGCCAGCAGCTCCAGGGGGCCCCACGAGCAGTACTTC,CASSSRGPHEQYF
NA,TRBV10-3,TRBJ1-2,NA,TGTGCCATCAGTGAGGGGGCAGTTCCTCTCTATGGCTACACCTTC,CAISEGAVPLYGYTF
TRBD1,TRBV19,TRBJ2-3,once,TGTGCCAGTAGTACCACCAAACAGGGGAGCGCAGATACGCAGTATTTT,CASSTTKQGSADTQYF